This TCR beta chain comes out of a study of CD8+ T cells in alopecia areata. Germline lookup yields CDR1 SQVTM and CDR2 ANQGSEA. The V gene end was trimmed by 7 bases and the J gene end by 5 bases; junction bases not matched to a gene: 4. This CDR3 comprises 13 residues. RNA extraction and reverse transcription yielded cDNA as sequencing template. Assay used: immunoSEQ multiplex PCR; TCRdb lists only in-frame clones, some missing. The sample records some 180,000 clones, approximately 53% being singletons. The sequence derives from a human donor in good health. Sequenced sample: CD8+ T cells sorted from blood. This chain connects TRBV29-1 to TRBJ2-2, with TRBD2 matching over 10 bases. CDR3 loop: CSGSSGGTGELFF. The CDR3 coding sequence is TGCAGCGGATCTAGCGGGGGTACCGGGGAGCTGTTTTTT.